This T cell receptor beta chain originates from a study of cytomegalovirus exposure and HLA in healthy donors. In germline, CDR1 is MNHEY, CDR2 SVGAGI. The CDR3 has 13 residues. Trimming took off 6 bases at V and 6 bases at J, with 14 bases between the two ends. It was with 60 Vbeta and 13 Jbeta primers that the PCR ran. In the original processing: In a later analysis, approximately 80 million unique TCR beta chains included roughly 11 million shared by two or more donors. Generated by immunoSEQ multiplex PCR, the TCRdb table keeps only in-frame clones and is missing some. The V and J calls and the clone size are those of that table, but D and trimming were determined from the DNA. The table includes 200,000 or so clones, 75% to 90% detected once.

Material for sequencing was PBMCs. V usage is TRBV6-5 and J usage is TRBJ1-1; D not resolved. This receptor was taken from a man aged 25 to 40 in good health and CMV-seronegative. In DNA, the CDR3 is TGTGCCAGCAGGGTGGTTTATGGCCCTGAAGCTTTCTTT. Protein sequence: CASRVVYGPEAFF.